The 24 T cell receptor beta chains in this list originate from one sample, sequenced in a study of cytomegalovirus exposure and HLA in healthy donors. PCR used 60 Vbeta primers and 13 Jbeta primers. Clones were sequenced by immunoSEQ multiplex PCR, and TCRdb holds only the in-frame ones, with some missing. This table holds just over 150,000 clones, approximately 80% found once. The sequencing input was PBMCs. The source is a male donor in good health and CMV-seropositive.

CDR3 amino acids: CASSAGRLGAFF. The DNA of the CDR3 is TGCGCCAGCAGCGCGGGACGCCTCGGGGCTTTCTTT. This sequence joins TRBV5-1 and TRBJ1-1; D may be TRBD1 (5 bases). Trimming removed 4 bases at V and 11 bases at J, with 15 bases between. Per germline, CDR1 SGHRS and CDR2 YFSETQ. There are 12 residues in the CDR3.

The rearrangement joins TRBV9 to TRBJ1-2, with a tentative D call TRBD1 (6 bases). V dropped 4 bases and J dropped 4 bases, with 17 bases sitting between them. CDR1 is SGDLS and CDR2 is YYNGEE in the germline V gene. This CDR3 region has 15 residues. CDR3 in amino acids: CASSPLGQLGYGYTF. The CDR3 region has the DNA TGTGCCAGCAGCCCCCTAGGACAGTTAGGCTATGGCTACACCTTC.

As DNA, the CDR3 is TGTGCCAGCAGCCTCGGAACTAATGAAAAACTGTTTTTT. Amino acids: CASSLGTNEKLFF. The chain recombines TRBV13 with TRBJ1-4; no definite D call. CDR1 is PRHDT, CDR2 FYEKMQ, per germline (reference sequence). This CDR3 comprises 13 residues. V lost 5 bases to trimming and J lost 1 base, with 5 bases between them. The full variable domain, its missing parts supplied by reference TRBV13 and TRBJ1-4, is AAGVIQSPRHLIKEKRETATLKCYPIPRHDTVYWYQQGPGQDPQFLISFYEKMQSDKGSIPDRFSAQQFSDYHSELNMSSLELGDSALYFCASSLGTNEKLFFGSGTQLSVL.

On this clone itself: The junction shows a germline mismatch at one end, possibly a read error. V is TRBV7-9 and J is TRBJ1-2; TRBD1 is a possible D gene (6 bases). Germline loops: CDR1 SEHNR, CDR2 FQNEAQ (reference sequence). This CDR3 is 12 amino acids long. The CDR3 loop reads CSSSLEGHGYTF. In DNA, the CDR3 is TGTTCCAGCAGCTTAGAGGGACACGGCTACACCTTC.

This clone appeared a single time. V and J are TRBV27 and TRBJ2-7, with 9 bases lining up with TRBD1. The CDR3 sequence is 16 residues long. With 7 bases clipped from V and 7 bases from J, the junction kept 17 bases outside the gene matches. Looked up from germline, CDR1 is MNHEY and CDR2 is SMNVEV (reference sequence). CDR3 in DNA: TGTGCCAGCACAACCCTGACCGGGACAGGGATGAGGGAGCAGTACTTC. It specifies CASTTLTGTGMREQYF.

The rearrangement uses TRBV18 and TRBJ1-4, with D possibly matching TRBD1 (6 bases). V lost 3 bases to trimming and J lost 8 bases, with 13 bases between them. This CDR3 spans 14 amino acids. Looked up from germline, CDR1 is KGHSH and CDR2 is LQKENI. CDR3 residues: CASSPQDSIEKLFF. Here the CDR3 DNA reads TGTGCCAGCTCACCCCAGGACAGTATCGAAAAACTGTTTTTT.

This rearrangement joins TRBV7-2 to TRBJ1-6; weak D call: TRBD1 (6 bases). Germline CDR1 reads SGHTA; CDR2 reads FQGNSA. The V gene lost 0 bases and the J gene lost 6 bases, with 6 bases spanning the gap. This CDR3 is 14 amino acids long. In DNA, the CDR3 is TGTGCCAGCAGCTTAGCGGGGGCTAATTCACCCCTCCACTTT. It is translated as CASSLAGANSPLHF. The entire variable domain, with the rest obtained from reference TRBV7-2 and TRBJ1-6, is as follows: GAGVSQSPSNKVTEKGKDVELRCDPISGHTALYWYRQSLGQGLEFLIYFQGNSAPDKSGLPSDRFSAERTGGSVSTLTIQRTQQEDSAVYLCASSLAGANSPLHFGNGTRLTVT.

This rearrangement joins TRBV19 to TRBJ1-1, with D maybe TRBD1 (5 bases). This CDR3 region has 14 residues. V was clipped by 4 bases and J by 2 bases, with 11 bases between them. In germline, CDR1 is LNHDA, CDR2 SQIVND (reference sequence). CDR3 nucleotide sequence: TGTGCCAGTAGTACCCGACAGATTAACACTGAAGCTTTCTTT. Residues: CASSTRQINTEAFF.

The CDR3 nucleotides are TGTGCCAGCAGCCGCCCCGGGACAGGGCTCAGCACAGATACGCAGTATTTT. Its translation: CASSRPGTGLSTDTQYF. The chain employs TRBV7-9 and TRBJ2-3; TRBD1 matches 9 bases. The germline V gene encodes CDR1 SEHNR and CDR2 FQNEAQ (reference sequence). The ends lost 5 bases at V and 0 bases at J; junction bases unmatched: 9. There are 17 residues in the CDR3.

The chain couples TRBV7-8 to TRBJ2-5; D gene ambiguous. Trimming removed 5 bases from V and 0 bases from J, with 4 bases in between. This CDR3 spans 12 amino acids. CDR1 SGHVS and CDR2 FQNEAQ come from the germline V gene. The CDR3 sequence is CASSPNQETQYF. DNA of the CDR3: TGTGCCAGCAGCCCCAACCAAGAGACCCAGTACTTC.

This chain connects TRBV6-1 to TRBJ1-4; TRBD1 might be the D (6 bases). Trimming left V 0 bases short and J 5 bases short, with 13 bases between. The CDR3 loop spans 16 amino acids. CDR1 is MNHNS, CDR2 SASEGT, per germline. Here the CDR3 DNA reads TGTGCCAGCAGTGAAGCGGTTGACAGGATGAATGAAAAACTGTTTTTT. This encodes CASSEAVDRMNEKLFF.

J is TRBJ1-1 and V is TRBV27; D possibly corresponds to TRBD1 (5 bases). There are 15 residues in the CDR3. CDR1 is MNHEY, CDR2 SMNVEV, per germline (reference sequence). V shed 3 bases and J shed 4 bases, with 15 bases lying between them. The CDR3 bases are TGTGCCAGCAGTTTTAGGGGCGTGCAAGGCACTGAAGCTTTCTTT. As protein: CASSFRGVQGTEAFF.

This clone appeared once. The V gene is TRBV29-1, the J gene TRBJ1-1; a possible D gene is TRBD1 (5 bases). Trimming shortened V by 4 bases and J by 10 bases, and 16 bases separated the two germline ends. The CDR3 is 12 amino acids. CDR1 SQVTM and CDR2 ANQGSEA come from the germline V gene. CDR3 sequence reads: CSVGQGGETAFF. CDR3 sequence (DNA): TGCAGCGTTGGGCAGGGAGGGGAAACAGCTTTCTTT.

This chain joins TRBV19 and TRBJ2-5; TRBD1 aligns across 7 bases. The end of the DNA fits TRBJ2-7 better, so the J call may be wrong. The germline V gene encodes CDR1 LNHDA and CDR2 SQIVND (reference sequence). The CDR3 runs 15 residues. CDR3: CASSIGGQVAYEQYF. The CDR3 DNA reads as TGTGCCAGTAGTATAGGAGGACAGGTAGCCTACGAGCAGTACTTC.

This clone was detected only once. This chain joins TRBV7-2 and TRBJ2-1, with D possibly matching TRBD2 (5 bases). This CDR3 is 13 amino acids long. The V and J ends lost 5 bases and 8 bases respectively, with 13 bases between them. CDR1 SGHTA and CDR2 FQGNSA come from the germline V gene. CDR3 protein: CASSPASTYEQFF. Here the CDR3 DNA reads TGTGCCAGCAGCCCGGCTAGCACCTATGAGCAGTTCTTC.

This chain joins TRBV28 and TRBJ2-7; 8 nucleotides match TRBD2. CDR3 length equals 13 residues. Per the germline V gene, CDR1 is MDHEN and CDR2 is SYDVKM. V was pared by 2 bases and J by 3 bases, with 0 bases of the junction left unmatched. CDR3 nucleotides: TGTGCCAGCAGTTTACTAGCGGGCTACGAGCAGTACTTC. Translating it yields CASSLLAGYEQYF. The entire variable domain, with the rest obtained from reference TRBV28 and TRBJ2-7, is as follows: DVKVTQSSRYLVKRTGEKVFLECVQDMDHENMFWYRQDPGLGLRLIYFSYDVKMKEKGDIPEGYSVSREKKERFSLILESASTNQTSMYLCASSLLAGYEQYFGPGTRLTVT.

This clone has more than one count but fewer than ten. The chain has TRBV7-2 and TRBJ2-7; 9 bases are shared with TRBD2. The CDR3 sequence is 15 residues long. Per the germline V gene, CDR1 is SGHTA and CDR2 is FQGNSA. J was trimmed by 3 bases and V by 0 bases; bases with no gene match: 3. The CDR3 DNA sequence: TGTGCCAGCAGCTTAGCACTAGCGGGCGGCTACGAGCAGTACTTC. Protein: CASSLALAGGYEQYF.

The chain has TRBV30 and TRBJ1-2; no clear D. Between the trimmed V and J ends, which lost 1 base and 12 bases, there was a span of 18 bases. This CDR3 spans 13 amino acids. Germline V CDR1 and CDR2: GTSNPN, SVGIG (reference sequence). The CDR3 here is CAWSERTAGENTF. DNA of the CDR3: TGTGCCTGGAGTGAGAGGACGGCGGGAGAAAACACCTTC.

The V gene is TRBV28, the J gene TRBJ2-7; a weak D match, TRBD1 (7 bases). This CDR3 is 14 amino acids long. V dropped 4 bases and J dropped 4 bases, with 14 bases sitting between them. The V gene's germline CDR1 is MDHEN and CDR2 SYDVKM. The DNA of the CDR3 is TGTGCCAGCAGTTATGCACAGGGGAGGTACGAGCAGTACTTC. This translates into CASSYAQGRYEQYF.

This chain's CDR3 is CASSFGGQGARTGQPQHF. The CDR3 DNA reads TGTGCCAGCAGCTTTGGGGGACAGGGGGCGAGGACTGGTCAGCCCCAGCATTTT. The V and J genes are TRBV5-4 and TRBJ1-5, with 12 bases matching TRBD1. Per germline, CDR1 SGHNT and CDR2 YYREEE (reference sequence). V was pared by 2 bases and J by 6 bases, with 12 bases of the junction left unmatched. The CDR3 is 18 residues long.

The gene calls are TRBV13 and TRBJ2-1, with D unclear. The CDR3 consists of 14 residues. Per the germline V gene, CDR1 is PRHDT and CDR2 is FYEKMQ (reference sequence). V was pared by 1 base and J by 2 bases, with 6 bases between. The CDR3 sequence is CASSLAPAYNEQFF. The CDR3 DNA reads TGTGCCAGCAGCTTAGCGCCAGCCTACAATGAGCAGTTCTTC.

The CDR3 nucleotides read TGTGCCAGCAGCCAATCCCAGTTGTACTACAATGAGCAGTTCTTC. Translating it yields CASSQSQLYYNEQFF. The chain employs TRBV4-2 and TRBJ2-1; D gene uncertain. The CDR3 covers 15 residues. Germline V lookup: CDR1 LGHNA, CDR2 YNFKEQ. V lost 2 bases to trimming and J lost 3 bases, with 11 bases between them.

The gene calls are TRBV18 and TRBJ2-1, with a weak D call TRBD1 (6 bases). Germline V gene lookup returns CDR1 KGHSH and CDR2 LQKENI. V lost 4 bases, J lost 6 bases, and 22 bases lay in between. The CDR3 is made up of 17 amino acids. CDR3 bases: TGTGCCAGCTCACTGGGAGCACCGGGACACCCGAGCAATGAGCAGTTCTTC. It translates to CASSLGAPGHPSNEQFF.

V gene TRBV19 combines with J gene TRBJ1-1; tentative D call: TRBD1 (6 bases). Trimming left V 4 bases short and J 4 bases short, with 13 bases between. This CDR3 has 14 residues. Germline CDR1 and CDR2: LNHDA and SQIVND (reference sequence). CDR3 sequence (DNA): TGTGCCAGTAGTACACAGGGATGGGGCACTGAAGCTTTCTTT. The encoded protein is CASSTQGWGTEAFF.